This TCR beta chain is from a study of T cell repertoires in cytomegalovirus infection. Study background: Public TCR beta signatures indicated both CMV infection and matching HLA type.

Overall study findings and caveats: Predominance within the ex vivo response was attributable to HLA-C-restricted CMV-specific TCR beta clonotypes. CMV carriers having the relevant HLA were flagged by cumulative public TCR beta family frequency.

CDR3 size: 13 residues. V was pared by 8 bases and J by 4 bases, with 14 bases between. Germline V gene lookup returns CDR1 MNHEY and CDR2 SVGAGI. TCRdb reprocessed the reads via MiXCR and lists one record per CDR3 protein. This table holds about 740,000 distinct CDR3 sequences, 35% to 40% found once. This clonotype appeared a single time. Its antigen is unidentified. The chain is built from TRBV6-5 and TRBJ1-2; D is perhaps TRBD1 (6 bases). Sequencing was performed on PBMCs. The clonotype originates from a human donor in good health (CMV status not recorded). Some clones in this sample may be carry-over from other donors' samples. CDR3 DNA sequence: TGTGCCAGCTCCTCGGGCAGGGGCTATGGCTACACCTTC. Translating it yields CASSSGRGYGYTF.